The 5 T cell receptor beta chains reported below all come from one sample, sequenced in a study of T cells in localized non-small cell lung cancer. TCRdb's table, derived via immunoSEQ multiplex PCR, lists solely in-frame clones and lacks some. The table shows around 4,000 clones, with more than 30% occurring only once. This specimen consisted of lung tumor tissue, obtained before any cancer treatment. The receptor source for this set is a man aged 40 to 75 with stage II squamous cell lung carcinoma.

This rearrangement joins TRBV30 to TRBJ2-3; D is ambiguous. Trimming removed 5 bases at V and 3 bases at J, with 12 bases between. Germline-derived CDR1 and CDR2 are GTSNPN and SVGIG (reference sequence). CDR3 length: 13 residues. The chain's CDR3 is CAWSKGRTDTQYF. The CDR3 DNA reads as TGTGCCTGGTCCAAGGGTAGGACAGATACGCAGTATTTT.

The chain has TRBV5-1 and TRBJ1-3, with D possibly TRBD1 on 6 matching bases. Trimming shortened V by 4 bases and J by 0 bases, and 23 bases separated the two germline ends. The CDR3 has 19 residues. Germline V lookup: CDR1 SGHRS, CDR2 YFSETQ. CDR3 sequence reads: CASSTSGTFTPLSGNTIYF. Written as DNA, the CDR3 is TGCGCCAGCAGCACATCCGGGACATTTACTCCCCTCTCTGGAAACACCATATATTTT.

The rearrangement uses TRBV19 and TRBJ1-5; tentatively, D is TRBD1 (5 bases). This CDR3 is 13 amino acids long. Trimming removed 1 base from V and 5 bases from J, with 6 bases in between. The germline V gene has CDR1 LNHDA and CDR2 SQIVND (reference sequence). The CDR3 DNA follows: TGTGCCAGTAGTATAGGGGGGGATCAGCCCCAGCATTTT. Its protein is CASSIGGDQPQHF.

V usage is TRBV5-1 and J usage is TRBJ2-3, with 10 positions matching TRBD2. The CDR3 is made up of 16 amino acids. With 4 bases clipped from V and 1 base from J, the junction kept 6 bases outside the gene matches. Germline values: CDR1 SGHRS, CDR2 YFSETQ. CDR3 sequence: CASSRVLAGGTDTQYF. CDR3 DNA sequence: TGCGCCAGCAGCCGGGTCCTAGCGGGGGGCACAGATACGCAGTATTTT. The full variable domain, rest sourced from reference TRBV5-1 and TRBJ2-3, is KAGVTQTPRYLIKTRGQQVTLSCSPISGHRSVSWYQQTPGQGLQFLFEYFSETQRNKGNFPGRFSGRQFSNSRSEMNVSTLELGDSALYLCASSRVLAGGTDTQYFGPGTRLTVL.

J is TRBJ1-2 and V is TRBV19; D remains unclear. This CDR3 region has 13 residues. The germline gives CDR1 LNHDA, CDR2 SQIVND (reference sequence). The V end was cut by 1 base, the J end by 3 bases, with 6 bases between. The CDR3 DNA follows: TGTGCCAGTAGTATAGGAGCGTACTATGGCTACACCTTC. Translated: CASSIGAYYGYTF.